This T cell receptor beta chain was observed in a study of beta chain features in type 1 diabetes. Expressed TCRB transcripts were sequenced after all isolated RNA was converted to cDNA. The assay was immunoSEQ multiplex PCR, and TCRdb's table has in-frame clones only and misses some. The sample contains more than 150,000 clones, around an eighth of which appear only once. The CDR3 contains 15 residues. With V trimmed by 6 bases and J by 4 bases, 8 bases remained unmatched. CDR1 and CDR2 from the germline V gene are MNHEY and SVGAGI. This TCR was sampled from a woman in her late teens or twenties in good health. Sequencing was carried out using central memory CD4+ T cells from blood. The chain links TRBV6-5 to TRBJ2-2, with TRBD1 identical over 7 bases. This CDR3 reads CASSPDRAGTGELFF. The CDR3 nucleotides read TGTGCCAGCAGCCCCGACAGGGCGGGCACCGGGGAGCTGTTTTTT.